This T cell receptor (beta chain) was captured in a study of CD8 T cell repertoires and HIV-1 epitope variants. Study information: Epitopes were three Gag families plus Nef HW9 and YT9.

TCR beta CDR3 was sequenced at survey depth on immunoSEQ. Profiling relied on immunoSEQ multiplex PCR, and the TCRdb table lists in-frame clones only, not all of them. The sample lists some 5,000 clones, around 66% occurring once. Overall study findings and caveats: Most of the nine antigen-specific clonotypes appeared cross-reactive to autologous or escape variants. The TAALDMSHF plasma variant had no responses, unlike KF9 (about 5 clonotypes) and HW9 (one).

Comments on this clone: Its antigen is currently unknown.

Germline CDR1 and CDR2: SGHDT and YYEEEE. The V end was cut by 1 base, the J end by 3 bases, with 8 bases between. This CDR3 is built from 13 residues. The gene calls are TRBV5-6 and TRBJ2-7; D is unclear. Sample: cultured CD8+ T cells derived from PBMCs. This TCR was recovered from a male donor with HIV. The CDR3 sequence: CASSLLQNYEQYF. For the CDR3, the DNA is TGTGCCAGCAGCTTGTTACAGAACTACGAGCAGTACTTC. Complete variable domain (other parts from reference TRBV5-6 and TRBJ2-7): DAGVTQSPTHLIKTRGQQVTLRCSPKSGHDTVSWYQQALGQGPQFIFQYYEEEERQRGNFPDRFSGHQFPNYSSELNVNALLLGDSALYLCASSLLQNYEQYFGPGTRLTVT.